This T cell receptor beta chain was sequenced during a study of T cells in localized non-small cell lung cancer. The V and J ends lost 3 bases and 2 bases, in that order; junction bases with no gene match: 5. Germline assignment: CDR1 SGHTS and CDR2 YDEGEE. The CDR3 length is 15 residues. Generated by immunoSEQ multiplex PCR, the TCRdb table keeps only in-frame clones and is missing some. The sample includes approximately 50,000 clones, around 83% of them seen just once. This clone has only one observation. The same CDR3 can be traced to other DNA sequences in this sample. The chain has TRBV5-8 and TRBJ1-3; 7 bases agree with TRBD1. Sequenced material: PBMCs, taken before any cancer treatment. The source of this sequence is a man aged 35 to 70 with stage II lung adenocarcinoma. CDR3 nucleotide sequence: TGTGCCAGCAGCTCCGACAGGGTCCCTGGAAACACCATATATTTT. Protein product: CASSSDRVPGNTIYF.